What follows are 23 T cell receptor beta chains derived from one specimen sequenced in a study of T cell repertoires in cytomegalovirus infection. TCRdb independently ran MiXCR on the reads; one entry per CDR3 protein. The table lists 900,000 to 950,000 distinct CDR3 sequences, approximately 32% of them singletons, with 10% to 15% in the top ten. These receptors' antigens are unknown. The sample in question was cultured CD8+ T cells from PBMCs, obtained from culture after CMV antigen stimulation. Source of these receptors: a human donor in good health (CMV status not recorded). Some clones in this sample may be carry-over from other donors' samples.

This chain uses TRBV10-3 with TRBJ1-5, with D possibly matching TRBD1 (5 bases). The CDR3 runs to 16 residues. CDR1 ENHRY and CDR2 SYGVKD come from the germline V gene. Trimming pared 3 bases from V and 6 bases from J, leaving 18 bases between. The CDR3 is CAISEIFRDGVQPQHF. The DNA for the CDR3 is TGTGCCATCAGTGAAATATTCCGGGACGGAGTTCAGCCCCAGCATTTT.

This clonotype has ten or more counts. V usage is TRBV12-3 or TRBV12-4 and J usage is TRBJ1-1; perhaps TRBD1 as D (6 bases). This CDR3 has 16 residues. The V gene lost 5 bases and the J gene lost 3 bases, with 19 bases spanning the gap. Written as DNA, the CDR3 is TGTGCCAGCAGTCTCCTTGCAGGGGTATGGGACACTGAAGCTTTCTTT. This gives the protein CASSLLAGVWDTEAFF.

The genes are TRBV12-3 or TRBV12-4 and TRBJ2-7; D unresolved. The CDR3 is 15 residues long. The V end lost 1 base, the J end lost 5 bases, and 15 bases lay between the germline ends. The CDR3 nucleotides read TGTGCCAGCAGTTTAGGATATCTGGCCAGCGACGAGCAGTACGTC. This codes for CASSLGYLASDEQYV.

This clonotype came up many times. This chain links TRBV7-8 with TRBJ2-2, with TRBD1 as a possible D gene (6 bases). CDR3 length: 14 amino acids. Germline assignment: CDR1 SGHVS and CDR2 FQNEAQ. V was trimmed by 5 bases and J by 6 bases, leaving 13 bases between them. The DNA for the CDR3 is TGTGCCAGCAGCCCCGACAGGTTCCCCGGGGAGCTGTTTTTT. Translation gives CASSPDRFPGELFF.

This clonotype was counted once. V and J are TRBV7-9 and TRBJ2-7; 10 bases line up with TRBD1. V trimming: 1 base; J trimming: 4 bases; junction bases outside the gene matches: 10. The CDR3 has 17 amino acids. Germline CDR1 SEHNR, CDR2 FQNEAQ (reference sequence). The CDR3 here is CASSLGSRDRGRYEQYF. The CDR3 region has the DNA TGTGCCAGCAGCTTAGGAAGCCGGGACAGGGGTAGGTACGAGCAGTACTTC.

This sequence joins TRBV12-3 or TRBV12-4 and TRBJ2-7, with TRBD1 matching 8 bases. CDR3 length: 13 amino acids. V was pared by 7 bases and J by 3 bases, with 5 bases of the junction left unmatched. CDR3 sequence reads: CASTSGGFYEQYF. CDR3 nucleotide sequence: TGTGCCAGCACGTCAGGGGGCTTCTACGAGCAGTACTTC.

This rearrangement joins TRBV7-9 to TRBJ1-3, with 10 positions matching TRBD1. This CDR3 has 15 amino acids. Germline V gene sequence: CDR1 SEHNR, CDR2 FQNEAQ (reference sequence). The trim removed 5 bases at V and 8 bases at J, leaving 9 bases unmatched. The CDR3 spells CASSPRDRGRDTIYF. The CDR3 DNA follows: TGTGCCAGCAGCCCCCGGGACAGGGGAAGAGACACCATATATTTT.

The V gene is TRBV5-1, the J gene TRBJ2-1, with D perhaps TRBD2 (7 bases). The CDR3 sequence is 15 residues long. CDR1 SGHRS and CDR2 YFSETQ come from the germline V gene. With 6 bases removed from V and 2 bases from J, the gap between germline ends came to 15 bases. The DNA for the CDR3 is TGCGCCAGCACCCTCGGGGGGCAGACCTACAATGAGCAGTTCTTC. As protein: CASTLGGQTYNEQFF.

About this clonotype: It may be a read error: a sequence one base away is much more abundant. V gene TRBV7-2 combines with J gene TRBJ1-2; D is perhaps TRBD1 (5 bases). The germline V and J ends were trimmed by 1 base and 10 bases, with 16 bases remaining between them. Germline V CDR1 and CDR2: SGHTA, FQGNSA. CDR3 size: 14 residues. CDR3 DNA: TGTGCCAGCAGCTTAGACATCGGGGCGAAGGACTACACCTTC. Translation gives CASSLDIGAKDYTF. Combining the CDR3 with reference TRBV7-2 and TRBJ1-2 gives the whole variable domain GAGVSQSPSNKVTEKGKDVELRCDPISGHTALYWYRQSLGQGLEFLIYFQGNSAPDKSGLPSDRFSAERTGGSVSTLTIQRTQQEDSAVYLCASSLDIGAKDYTFGSGTRLTVV.

This clonotype was observed a handful of times. The CDR3 sequence is CASSPRLRGAGYGYTF. The CDR3 DNA sequence: TGTGCCAGCAGTCCCCGTTTAAGGGGGGCGGGCTATGGCTACACCTTC. This rearrangement joins TRBV27 to TRBJ1-2, with a weak D call TRBD1 (6 bases). This CDR3 has 16 amino acids. CDR1 is MNHEY, CDR2 SMNVEV, per germline (reference sequence). Trimming shortened V by 5 bases and J by 4 bases, and 20 bases separated the two germline ends.

This sequence joins TRBV6-2 or TRBV6-3 and TRBJ2-2, with D tentatively TRBD1 (5 bases). V gave up 6 bases and J gave up 8 bases, with 13 bases separating them. CDR1 is MNHEY and CDR2 is SVGEGT in the germline V gene. This CDR3 has 13 amino acids. The CDR3 loop is CASRQGLGGELFF. The CDR3 DNA is TGTGCCAGCAGGCAGGGCCTAGGAGGGGAGCTGTTTTTT.

The CDR3 nucleotides read TGTGCCAGCAGCCCCCCCTTGACGGCCCCTAACACCGGGGAGCTGTTTTTT. This sequence encodes CASSPPLTAPNTGELFF. The rearrangement uses TRBV2 and TRBJ2-2; D gene ambiguous. Trimming removed 6 bases at V and 2 bases at J, with 19 bases between. This CDR3 has 17 amino acids. Germline V CDR1 and CDR2: SNHLY, FYNNEI.

The V and J genes are TRBV5-1 and TRBJ2-1, with D possibly called TRBD1 or TRBD2 (5 bases each). The ends were cut back, 6 bases at V and 4 bases at J, with 17 bases in the middle. The CDR3 extends over 15 amino acids. Germline V gives CDR1 SGHRS, CDR2 YFSETQ. CDR3: CASTLLVGPYNEQFF. The CDR3 nucleotides are TGCGCCAGCACTCTACTAGTGGGGCCATACAATGAGCAGTTCTTC.

This clonotype was seen repeatedly, ten times or more. V usage is TRBV7-6 and J usage is TRBJ2-2; 10 bases are shared with TRBD2. Germline CDR1 SGHVS, CDR2 FNYEAQ. V shed 5 bases and J 6 bases; nucleotides not matched to a gene: 12. The CDR3 runs 17 residues. As DNA, the CDR3 is TGTGCCAGCAGCCCCGGGCGCCTAGCGGGGGCCGCCGGGGAGCTGTTTTTT. This encodes CASSPGRLAGAAGELFF. Full variable domain (rest looked up from reference TRBV7-6 and TRBJ2-2): GAGVSQSPRYKVTKRGQDVALRCDPISGHVSLYWYRQALGQGPEFLTYFNYEAQQDKSGLPNDRFSAERPEGSISTLTIQRTEQRDSAMYRCASSPGRLAGAAGELFFGEGSRLTVL.

The chain is built from TRBV27 and TRBJ1-1; no clear D gene. Looked up from germline, CDR1 is MNHEY and CDR2 is SMNVEV (reference sequence). The V end lost 4 bases, the J end lost 1 base, and 16 bases lay between the germline ends. This CDR3 spans 16 amino acids. For the CDR3, the DNA is TGTGCCAGCAGTTCAGCCCAGGACGGGGAGAACACTGAAGCTTTCTTT. This encodes CASSSAQDGENTEAFF.

This clonotype was detected a few times. This chain joins TRBV24-1 and TRBJ2-3, with D uncertain. Trimming cost V 4 bases and J 8 bases, with 18 bases left between them. CDR1 KGHDR and CDR2 SFDVKD come from the germline V gene. CDR3 size: 15 residues. The CDR3 DNA sequence: TGTGCCACCAGTGACGAAAAAGGGCCGCCTAGTACGCAGTATTTT. Protein: CATSDEKGPPSTQYF.

The chain couples TRBV2 to TRBJ2-7; D call uncertain. The CDR3 extends over 13 amino acids. Trimming took off 0 bases at V and 3 bases at J, with 6 bases between the two ends. Germline V lookup: CDR1 SNHLY, CDR2 FYNNEI. CDR3 amino acids: CASSEARHYEQYV. The CDR3 DNA reads as TGTGCCAGCAGTGAAGCGCGACACTACGAGCAGTACGTC.

This clonotype came up many times. The CDR3 nucleotides read TGTGCCAGCAGCTTAGCGGAGGGAGACGAGCAGTTCTTC. Its protein product is CASSLAEGDEQFF. V gene TRBV7-9 combines with J gene TRBJ2-1; a possible D gene is TRBD2 (6 bases). Trimming removed 0 bases from V and 10 bases from J, with 10 bases in between. Per germline, CDR1 SEHNR and CDR2 FQNEAQ (reference sequence). The CDR3 sequence is 13 residues long.

The rearrangement joins TRBV6-2 or TRBV6-3 to TRBJ1-2; the D gene is possibly TRBD1 (6 bases). The CDR3 is made up of 11 amino acids. Germline lookup yields CDR1 MNHEY and CDR2 SVGEGT. Trimming left V 4 bases short and J 10 bases short, with 10 bases between. As DNA, the CDR3 is TGTGCCAGCAGTTCTTACAGGGACTACACCTTC. Amino acids: CASSSYRDYTF.

The J gene is TRBJ2-2, the V gene TRBV6-1; D is undetermined. Trimming cost V 6 bases and J 5 bases, with 7 bases left between them. Per germline, CDR1 MNHNS and CDR2 SASEGT. The CDR3 sequence is 12 residues long. Written as DNA, the CDR3 is TGTGCCAGCAGGCAAGCGACCGGGGAGCTGTTTTTT. Translation: CASRQATGELFF.

V is TRBV7-9 and J is TRBJ1-2; unclear D gene. The ends were cut back, 4 bases at V and 1 base at J, with 10 bases in the middle. This CDR3 spans 14 amino acids. Germline lookup yields CDR1 SEHNR and CDR2 FQNEAQ (reference sequence). Here the CDR3 DNA reads TGTGCCAGCAGCTCCCGGGCCTTTAACTATGGCTACACCTTC. Encoded protein: CASSSRAFNYGYTF.

The table lists this clonotype with a count of one. V is TRBV5-6 and J is TRBJ1-6; D not certain. The V and J ends lost 0 bases and 7 bases respectively, with 11 bases between them. CDR3 length equals 15 residues. CDR1 and CDR2 from the germline V gene are SGHDT and YYEEEE. CDR3 coding DNA: TGTGCCAGCAGCTTGGCGACATGCGGAAATTCACCCCTCCACTTT. It is translated as CASSLATCGNSPLHF.

The chain combines TRBV19 with TRBJ2-1; 8 bases map to TRBD1. V shed 1 base and J 3 bases; nucleotides not matched to a gene: 8. The CDR3 extends over 17 amino acids. The germline CDR1 and CDR2 sequences are LNHDA and SQIVND (reference sequence). The CDR3 loop is CASSIVPQGAGYNEQFF. As DNA, the CDR3 is TGTGCCAGTAGTATAGTTCCCCAGGGGGCTGGCTACAATGAGCAGTTCTTC.